This TCR beta chain was recorded in a study of T cell responses to AZD1222 COVID-19 vaccine. Trimming shortened V by 4 bases and J by 7 bases, and 20 bases separated the two germline ends. The germline V gene has CDR1 SGHRS and CDR2 YFSETQ. The CDR3 consists of 15 residues. General study findings and limits: It should be noted that donors were predominantly white British and more often female, and clonal diversity was possibly underestimated.

On this clone itself: Its antigen is not identified.

This table comes from immunoSEQ multiplex PCR, and its TCRdb copy is limited to in-frame clones, with some not included. The sample shows 150,000 or so clones, roughly 90% of them seen only once. This chain joins TRBV5-1 and TRBJ1-2; D may be TRBD1 (5 bases). The TCR comes from an adult in good health. Sample: peripheral blood, taken on day 0 of AZD1222 vaccination. The CDR3 DNA is TGCGCCAGCAGCGAATCCGGGACGGGCGGTTTTGGCTACACCTTC. It specifies CASSESGTGGFGYTF.